This T cell receptor (beta chain) was recorded in a study of blood T cell repertoires in COVID-19. About the study: Samples representing acute and convalescent COVID-19 were sourced from the United States, Italy and Spain. In each case, the material was cDNA or gDNA derived from T cells, B-cell-depleted T cells, or PBMCs.

In the original workflow: Estimated nucleated cell counts came from reference gene primer amplification. Generated by immunoSEQ multiplex PCR, the TCRdb table keeps only in-frame clones and is missing some. V and J calls and clone size follow that table, whereas D and trimming were derived from the DNA. The sample holds hundreds of thousands of clones, 80% to 90% seen once. This clone was counted once. Germline V lookup: CDR1 MNHEY, CDR2 SVGAGI. The V end lost 3 bases, the J end lost 0 bases, and 12 bases lay between the germline ends. This CDR3 contains 15 residues. Seattle patients were enrolled during active infection and followed longitudinally.

The origin of this receptor is a woman aged 60-75 years with COVID-19, enrolled during active disease. Sequenced material: peripheral blood. The chain recombines TRBV6-5 with TRBJ2-7, with D perhaps TRBD1 (5 bases). Here the CDR3 reads CASSYERTPSYEQYF. The DNA of the CDR3 is TGTGCCAGCAGTTATGAGAGGACACCCTCCTACGAGCAGTACTTC.